This paragraph covers one TCR beta chain sequence. Its specificity is not known. The data are from a study of post-analysis software for immune sequencing data. Notes on the study in general: Four to six TRBV segments were significantly more frequent in patients than in controls. TRBV5-6, TRBV5-1 and TRBV20-1 were among these segments.

Unique molecular identifiers featured in each of the TCR beta cDNA libraries. TCRdb fed the PCR reads into MiXCR, producing one record per CDR3 protein. The sample lists some 690,000 distinct CDR3 sequences, roughly 30% occurring once. Trimming removed 2 bases at V and 2 bases at J, with 6 bases between. This CDR3 is built from 13 residues. The germline gives CDR1 SGHVS, CDR2 FQNEAQ. This clonotype was obtained from a girl aged 10-17 years with multiple sclerosis. V usage is TRBV7-8 and J usage is TRBJ2-5, with D unclear. Sequenced material: blood. As DNA, the CDR3 is TGTGCCAGCAGCTTAACAGATCAAGAGACCCAGTACTTC. Protein sequence: CASSLTDQETQYF.